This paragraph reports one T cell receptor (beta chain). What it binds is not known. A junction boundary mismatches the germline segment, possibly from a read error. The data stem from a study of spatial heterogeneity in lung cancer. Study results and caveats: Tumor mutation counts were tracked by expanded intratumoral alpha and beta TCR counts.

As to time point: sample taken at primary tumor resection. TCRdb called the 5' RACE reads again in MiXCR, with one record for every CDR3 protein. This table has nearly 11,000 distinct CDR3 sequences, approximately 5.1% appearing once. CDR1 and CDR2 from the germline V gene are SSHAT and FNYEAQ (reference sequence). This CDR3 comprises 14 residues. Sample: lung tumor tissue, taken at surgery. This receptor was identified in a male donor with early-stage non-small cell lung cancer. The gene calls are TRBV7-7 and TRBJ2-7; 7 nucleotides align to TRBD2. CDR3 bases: TGTGCTAGCAGCCCCAATTTGAGCGGGAACGAGCAGTACTTC. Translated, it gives CASSPNLSGNEQYF.